A single sample gave rise to the 21 T cell receptor beta chains below, sequenced in a study of T cells in Graves' hyperthyroidism and ophthalmopathy. TCR beta CDR3 region amplification was performed from RNA transcripts. An initial round of RT-PCR targeting the TCR CDR3 relied on the HTBI primer set. Via MiXCR, TCRdb re-called the multiplex PCR reads, giving one row per CDR3 protein. The data show fewer than 300,000 distinct CDR3 sequences, 25% to 30% seen once. The material sequenced was blood. The source is a man between 35 and 55 years old with Graves' hyperthyroidism that later progressed to Graves' ophthalmopathy.

Many counts were recorded for this clonotype. The chain couples TRBV28 to TRBJ2-2, with 7 bases fitting TRBD2. Trimming cost V 8 bases and J 3 bases; bases outside gene matches: 3. The CDR3 is 13 residues long. Germline loops: CDR1 MDHEN, CDR2 SYDVKM. CDR3 nucleotide sequence: TGTGCCAGCGGGAGGGTCGACACCGGGGAGCTGTTTTTT. Amino acid sequence: CASGRVDTGELFF.

In its sample, this clonotype was seen many times. The V call is TRBV7-9, the J call TRBJ2-2; D assignment may be TRBD1 or TRBD2 (5 bases each). This CDR3 spans 14 amino acids. Germline values: CDR1 SEHNR, CDR2 FQNEAQ (reference sequence). The germline V and J ends were trimmed by 4 bases and 6 bases, with 12 bases remaining between them. This CDR3 is CASSYGGRAGELFF. Here the CDR3 DNA reads TGTGCCAGCAGCTATGGGGGAAGGGCCGGGGAGCTGTTTTTT. Full variable domain (rest looked up from reference TRBV7-9 and TRBJ2-2): DTGVSQNPRHKITKRGQNVTFRCDPISEHNRLYWYRQTLGQGPEFLTYFQNEAQLEKSRLLSDRFSAERPKGSFSTLEIQRTEQGDSAMYLCASSYGGRAGELFFGEGSRLTVL.

This clonotype has a handful of counts. The rearrangement uses TRBV12-3 or TRBV12-4 and TRBJ2-7; tentatively, D is TRBD1 or TRBD2 (6 bases each). The CDR3 totals 14 residues. Trimming cost V 5 bases and J 5 bases, with 16 bases left between them. CDR3 region: CASSLRGTRDEQYF. Written as DNA, the CDR3 is TGTGCCAGCAGTCTGCGCGGGACAAGGGACGAGCAGTACTTC.

This clonotype has just one count. The gene calls are TRBV20-1 and TRBJ1-1; D may be TRBD1 (5 bases). CDR3 length: 14 residues. Germline V gene sequence: CDR1 DFQATT, CDR2 SNEGSKA (reference sequence). Trimming pared 0 bases from V and 5 bases from J, leaving 13 bases between. The CDR3 region has the DNA TGCAGTGCTAGAGATCTAGAGGGGAGGACTGAAGCTTTCTTT. This codes for CSARDLEGRTEAFF.

The table lists this clonotype with a count of one. J is TRBJ2-2 and V is TRBV29-1, with D perhaps matching TRBD1 (5 bases). Between the trimmed V and J ends, which lost 7 bases and 3 bases, there was a span of 6 bases. The CDR3 spans 11 residues. The germline gives CDR1 SQVTM, CDR2 ANQGSEA. CDR3 sequence reads: CSAGYTGELFF. The DNA for the CDR3 is TGCAGCGCAGGGTACACCGGGGAGCTGTTTTTT.

The chain recombines TRBV28 with TRBJ2-2; D possibly corresponds to TRBD2 (5 bases). The CDR3 extends over 13 amino acids. V was trimmed by 3 bases and J by 7 bases, leaving 9 bases between them. Germline V gene data show CDR1 as MDHEN and CDR2 as SYDVKM. The CDR3 bases are TGTGCCAGCAGTTTCGGGGTGGGCGGGGAGCTGTTTTTT. Its translation is CASSFGVGGELFF.

This clonotype was detected ten times or more. This chain uses TRBV19 with TRBJ2-7; tentatively, D is TRBD2 (6 bases). The germline gives CDR1 LNHDA, CDR2 SQIVND (reference sequence). Trimming removed 7 bases at V and 3 bases at J, with 13 bases between. The CDR3 has 13 residues. The CDR3 loop is CASTGTHIYEQYF. The CDR3 bases are TGTGCCAGTACCGGGACTCACATCTACGAGCAGTACTTC.

The chain is built from TRBV11-2 and TRBJ2-5, with 9 positions matching TRBD2. This CDR3 is 17 amino acids long. V lost 2 bases to trimming and J lost 0 bases; unmatched junction nucleotides: 7. Germline assignment: CDR1 SGHAT and CDR2 FQNNGV. This CDR3 reads CASSLPSGATYQETQYF. CDR3 coding DNA: TGTGCCAGCAGCTTACCTAGCGGGGCCACGTACCAAGAGACCCAGTACTTC.

Ten or more counts support this clonotype. This rearrangement joins TRBV28 to TRBJ2-2; maybe TRBD1 (6 bases). Trimming removed 4 bases from V and 0 bases from J, with 12 bases in between. The germline CDR1 and CDR2 sequences are MDHEN and SYDVKM. There are 16 residues in the CDR3. The CDR3 is CASSSPSGANTGELFF. DNA for the CDR3: TGTGCCAGCAGTTCCCCCTCAGGGGCGAACACCGGGGAGCTGTTTTTT.

This clonotype was observed a handful of times. The J gene is TRBJ1-5, the V gene TRBV6-2 or TRBV6-3; possible D gene TRBD1, 5 bases. There are 14 residues in the CDR3. Trimming removed 3 bases at V and 12 bases at J, with 18 bases between. The germline CDR1 and CDR2 sequences are MNHEY and SVGEGT. CDR3 region: CASSYGAEVSLQHF. The CDR3 coding sequence is TGTGCCAGCAGTTATGGGGCTGAGGTGAGTCTCCAGCATTTT.

This clonotype showed up many times. Because the CDR3's place on the DNA is in doubt, the DNA is left out and the CDR3 is given as listed by TCRdb. V usage is TRBV28 and J usage is TRBJ2-7; the table assigns TRBD1, which was not confirmed against the DNA. The germline V gene has CDR1 MDHEN and CDR2 SYDVKM. 17 amino acids form the CDR3, both terminal residues included. CDR3 amino acids: CASSSSGGATRAYEQYF.

The V gene is TRBV20-1, the J gene TRBJ1-1, with TRBD1 as a possible D gene (6 bases). CDR1 is DFQATT, CDR2 SNEGSKA, per germline (reference sequence). This CDR3 is 15 amino acids long. The V gene lost 6 bases and the J gene lost 4 bases, with 21 bases spanning the gap. The CDR3 protein is CSAPTGPAGGTEAFF. DNA for the CDR3: TGCAGTGCACCGACAGGTCCGGCGGGAGGCACTGAAGCTTTCTTT.

This clonotype was counted at least ten times. The chain carries TRBV19 and TRBJ2-3, with no clear D. The V end was cut by 6 bases, the J end by 6 bases, with 13 bases between. Germline V lookup: CDR1 LNHDA, CDR2 SQIVND (reference sequence). The CDR3 contains 13 residues. In DNA, the CDR3 is TGTGCCAGTAGCCTCGAAAAACGGGATACGCAGTATTTT. It yields the protein CASSLEKRDTQYF.

The chain joins TRBV12-3 or TRBV12-4 to TRBJ2-7; no firm D call. The CDR3 is made up of 16 amino acids. Deletions cut 1 base from V and 0 bases from J, with 13 bases between. For the CDR3, the DNA is TGTGCCAGCAGTTTAGGTTCCGTGCTTACCTCCTACGAGCAGTACTTC. Translation: CASSLGSVLTSYEQYF.

In its sample, this clonotype was seen many times. CDR3 loop: CATSTEPSGEAFF. The CDR3 coding sequence is TGTGCCACTTCGACGGAGCCATCTGGTGAAGCTTTCTTT. The chain joins TRBV10-3 to TRBJ1-1; D remains ambiguous. Deletions cut 10 bases from V and 7 bases from J, with 19 bases between. Germline V CDR1 and CDR2: ENHRY, SYGVKD. The CDR3 consists of 13 residues.

This clonotype has at least ten counts. V usage is TRBV30 and J usage is TRBJ2-7; 9 positions agree with TRBD2. The CDR3 runs 14 residues. Trimming took 2 bases from V and 5 from J; bases not matched to a gene: 7. Germline assignment: CDR1 GTSNPN and CDR2 SVGIG (reference sequence). The CDR3 region is CAWSRAGGGDEQYF. Here the CDR3 DNA reads TGTGCCTGGAGTAGAGCGGGAGGTGGTGACGAGCAGTACTTC.

This clonotype was recorded many times. The chain joins TRBV7-9 to TRBJ2-7; 7 bases align to TRBD2. The CDR3 has 16 amino acids. After removal of 5 bases from V and 2 bases from J, the junction contained 12 bases not matched to a gene. CDR1 is SEHNR and CDR2 is FQNEAQ in the germline V gene (reference sequence). CDR3 in amino acids: CASSPIGSGIPYEQYF. The CDR3 DNA follows: TGTGCCAGCAGCCCCATCGGCAGCGGGATCCCCTACGAGCAGTACTTC.

This clonotype was observed at least ten times. The chain combines TRBV11-1 with TRBJ2-2; no clear D. Trimming removed 7 bases from V and 1 base from J, with 16 bases in between. Germline CDR1 SGHAT, CDR2 FQDESV (reference sequence). CDR3 length: 16 amino acids. The DNA for the CDR3 is TGTGCCAGCACCGCCCGCCAGGTCATGAACACCGGGGAGCTGTTTTTT. Its protein is CASTARQVMNTGELFF.

In this sample, this clonotype turned up many times. CDR3 in amino acids: CASSIVYGYTF. The CDR3 DNA follows: TGTGCCAGTAGTATTGTTTATGGCTACACCTTC. This sequence joins TRBV19 and TRBJ1-2; no reliable D call. The V gene lost 3 bases and the J gene lost 5 bases, with 4 bases spanning the gap. This CDR3 is built from 11 residues. Germline V gene lookup returns CDR1 LNHDA and CDR2 SQIVND (reference sequence). Full variable domain (outside the CDR3, taken from reference TRBV19 and TRBJ1-2): DGGITQSPKYLFRKEGQNVTLSCEQNLNHDAMYWYRQDPGQGLRLIYYSQIVNDFQKGDIAEGYSVSREKKESFPLTVTSAQKNPTAFYLCASSIVYGYTFGSGTRLTVV.

This clonotype was seen many times. The rearrangement links TRBV11-2 to TRBJ2-5, with 10 bases that match TRBD1. The CDR3 sequence is 18 residues long. V dropped 0 bases and J dropped 5; count of bases not matched to a gene: 12. The germline gives CDR1 SGHAT, CDR2 FQNNGV. The CDR3 region has the DNA TGTGCCAGCAGCTTAGATCTGTCGAGACAGGGGGCTAGGGAGACCCAGTACTTC. Protein product: CASSLDLSRQGARETQYF.

This clonotype appeared many times. V usage is TRBV12-3 or TRBV12-4 and J usage is TRBJ2-5; no firm D call. Trimming pared 5 bases from V and 5 bases from J, leaving 6 bases between. The CDR3 is 11 amino acids. CDR3 DNA sequence: TGTGCCAGCAGTCCGAAGGAGACCCAGTACTTC. Encoded protein: CASSPKETQYF.